One TCR beta chain is described in this entry. Antigen specificity is unknown. The sample is drawn from a study of T-cell memory formation after mild COVID-19. Overall study findings and caveats: Memory cells collected pre-infection included some clones that later responded, suggesting cross-reactive memory joined. From day 15 to 85, contracting clones were balanced between CD4 and CD8, whereas later expanders leaned toward CD4+.

TCRdb reprocessed the 5' RACE reads with MiXCR, giving one entry per CDR3 protein. The table shows a few hundred thousand distinct CDR3 sequences, with around 21% occurring only once. The CDR3 is made up of 15 amino acids. From germline, CDR1 is SGHAT and CDR2 FQNNGV. V was clipped by 4 bases and J by 0 bases; unmatched bases: 5. What was sequenced was PBMCs or a T cell subset sorted from them (not recorded which). The chain uses TRBV11-2 and TRBJ2-7; 8 bases fit TRBD2. The receptor's source is an adult woman who had mild COVID-19 (a few samples of this study predate the infection). Cell type and time point are not known. The CDR3 nucleotides read TGTGCCAGCAGCTCGATAAGCGGGAGCTCCTACGAGCAGTACTTC. The encoded protein is CASSSISGSSYEQYF.